These 8 T cell receptor beta chains originate from one sample sequenced in a study of T cells in Graves' hyperthyroidism and ophthalmopathy. The CDR3 regions of TCR beta were amplified from RNA transcripts. A first-round RT-PCR of the TCR CDR3 used the HTBI primer set. MiXCR, run by TCRdb on the multiplex PCR reads, gives a single entry per CDR3 protein. The table has around 300,000 distinct CDR3 sequences, roughly 13% seen once. Sequencing was performed on blood. These receptors were taken from a woman aged 40 to 50 with Graves' ophthalmopathy.

The sample holds many counts of this clonotype. The chain uses TRBV20-1 and TRBJ2-7, with 10 bases lining up with TRBD2. After removal of 0 bases from V and 4 bases from J, the junction contained 9 bases not matched to a gene. Germline values: CDR1 DFQATT, CDR2 SNEGSKA (reference sequence). The CDR3 contains 16 residues. The CDR3 DNA reads as TGCAGTGCTAGAGATTTTGGGCTAGCGGGAGAGTACGAGCAGTACTTC. Its protein product is CSARDFGLAGEYEQYF.

This clonotype was seen only a few times. The J gene is TRBJ2-7, the V gene TRBV2, with 7 bases matching TRBD1. The V gene end was trimmed by 7 bases and the J gene end by 5 bases; junction bases not matched to a gene: 14. Looked up from germline, CDR1 is SNHLY and CDR2 is FYNNEI. The length of the CDR3 is 15 residues. The CDR3 coding sequence is TGTGCCAGCACCCGATTGGGAACCCAGGGGGACGAGCAGTACTTC. Translated, it gives CASTRLGTQGDEQYF.

This clonotype was detected only a few times. This chain uses TRBV2 with TRBJ1-4, with D perhaps matching TRBD1 (5 bases). V was trimmed by 4 bases and J by 12 bases, leaving 15 bases between them. Germline lookup yields CDR1 SNHLY and CDR2 FYNNEI. The CDR3 length is 13 residues. CDR3 nucleotides: TGTGCCAGCAGTGGGGGGACCCCAGGAGAACTGTTTTTT. Translating it yields CASSGGTPGELFF. Using reference TRBV2 and TRBJ1-4 for the parts outside the CDR3, the full variable domain is EPEVTQTPSHQVTQMGQEVILRCVPISNHLYFYWYRQILGQKVEFLVSFYNNEISEKSEIFDDQFSVERPDGSNFTLKIRSTKLEDSAMYFCASSGGTPGELFFGSGTQLSVL.

This clonotype was found many times. V gene TRBV7-2 combines with J gene TRBJ1-1; 7 positions match TRBD1. Per germline, CDR1 SGHTA and CDR2 FQGNSA. This CDR3 has 14 residues. Unmatched junction bases numbered 8, after V lost 10 bases and J lost 0 bases. The CDR3 protein is CATRTGQMNTEAFF. Written as DNA, the CDR3 is TGTGCCACCAGGACAGGACAAATGAACACTGAAGCTTTCTTT.

The CDR3 DNA sequence: TGCGCCAGCAGCCCGGGTAAGGGGGGATTGGACACTGAAGCTTTCTTT. Amino acids: CASSPGKGGLDTEAFF. This chain links TRBV5-1 with TRBJ1-1; TRBD1 is a possible D gene (6 bases). CDR1 SGHRS and CDR2 YFSETQ come from the germline V gene. The CDR3 loop spans 16 amino acids. The V end was cut by 4 bases, the J end by 3 bases, with 19 bases between.

This clonotype came up a few times. This chain joins TRBV4-1 and TRBJ2-1, with TRBD1 matching 9 bases. CDR1 is MGHRA, CDR2 YSYEKL, per germline. Losses at the gene ends were 4 bases for V and 0 bases for J; bases not matched to a gene: 4. The CDR3 totals 16 residues. The CDR3 sequence: CASSRQTGGSYNEQFF. The CDR3 DNA sequence: TGCGCCAGCAGCCGCCAGACAGGGGGCTCCTACAATGAGCAGTTCTTC.

This clonotype was picked up many times. The chain couples TRBV6-1 to TRBJ2-6, with a tentative D call TRBD2 (7 bases). Per the germline V gene, CDR1 is MNHNS and CDR2 is SASEGT. The V end was cut by 6 bases, the J end by 0 bases, with 24 bases between. The CDR3 loop spans 20 amino acids. This CDR3 reads CASRREVGAGPFSGANVLTF. CDR3 bases: TGTGCCAGCAGACGGGAGGTGGGGGCGGGACCTTTCTCTGGGGCCAACGTCCTGACTTTC.

The table lists this clonotype with many counts. The chain carries TRBV19 and TRBJ1-2; D not certain. The CDR3 loop spans 15 amino acids. Germline CDR1 reads LNHDA; CDR2 reads SQIVND (reference sequence). V lost 5 bases, J lost 5 bases, and 18 bases lay in between. The CDR3 spells CASSYLPDPTYGYTF. The CDR3 DNA reads as TGTGCCAGTAGTTACCTACCCGACCCAACGTATGGCTACACCTTC. The full variable domain, completed using reference TRBV19 and TRBJ1-2, is DGGITQSPKYLFRKEGQNVTLSCEQNLNHDAMYWYRQDPGQGLRLIYYSQIVNDFQKGDIAEGYSVSREKKESFPLTVTSAQKNPTAFYLCASSYLPDPTYGYTFGSGTRLTVV.